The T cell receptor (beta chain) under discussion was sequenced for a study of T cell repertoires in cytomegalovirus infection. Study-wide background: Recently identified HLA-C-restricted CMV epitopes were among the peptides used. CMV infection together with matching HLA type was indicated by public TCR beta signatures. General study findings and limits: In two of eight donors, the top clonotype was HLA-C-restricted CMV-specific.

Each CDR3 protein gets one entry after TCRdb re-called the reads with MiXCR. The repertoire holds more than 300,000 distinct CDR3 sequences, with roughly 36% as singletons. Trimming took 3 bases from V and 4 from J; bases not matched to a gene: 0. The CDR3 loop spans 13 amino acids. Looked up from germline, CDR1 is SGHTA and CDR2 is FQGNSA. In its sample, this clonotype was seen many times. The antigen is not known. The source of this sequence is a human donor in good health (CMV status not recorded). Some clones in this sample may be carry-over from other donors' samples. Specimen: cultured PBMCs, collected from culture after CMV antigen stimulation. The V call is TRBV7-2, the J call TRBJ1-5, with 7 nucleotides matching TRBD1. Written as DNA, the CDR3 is TGTGCCAGCAGCTTGGACAGGAATCAGCCCCAGCATTTT. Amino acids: CASSLDRNQPQHF. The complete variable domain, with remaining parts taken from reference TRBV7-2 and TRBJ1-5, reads GAGVSQSPSNKVTEKGKDVELRCDPISGHTALYWYRQSLGQGLEFLIYFQGNSAPDKSGLPSDRFSAERTGGSVSTLTIQRTQQEDSAVYLCASSLDRNQPQHFGDGTRLSIL.